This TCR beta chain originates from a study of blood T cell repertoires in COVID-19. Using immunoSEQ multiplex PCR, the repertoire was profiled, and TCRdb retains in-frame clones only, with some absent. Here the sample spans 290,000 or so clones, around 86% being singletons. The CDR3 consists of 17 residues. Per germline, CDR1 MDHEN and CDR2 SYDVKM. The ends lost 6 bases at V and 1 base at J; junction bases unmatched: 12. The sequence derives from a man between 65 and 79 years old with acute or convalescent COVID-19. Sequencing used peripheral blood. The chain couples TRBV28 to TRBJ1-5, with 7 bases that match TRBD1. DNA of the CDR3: TGTGCCAGCAGGACCGACAGGGAGGTTTGGAGCAATCAGCCCCAGCATTTT. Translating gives CASRTDREVWSNQPQHF.